These 10 T cell receptor beta chains were all obtained from the same sample, sequenced in a study of blood T cells in healthy people across ages. The authors ran a second PCR of roughly 6 to 12 cycles using a sample-barcoded 5' primer and a J-beta primer mix. TCRdb called the 5' RACE reads again in MiXCR, with one record for every CDR3 protein. The repertoire holds under 850,000 distinct CDR3 sequences, with about 37% as singletons. Sample: blood. The receptors shown here come from a man aged 18 to 35 in good health.

The sample holds many counts of this clonotype. V is TRBV12-3 or TRBV12-4 and J is TRBJ1-1; D is uncertain. The V end lost 3 bases, the J end lost 2 bases, and 7 bases lay between the germline ends. CDR3 size: 13 residues. The CDR3 protein is CASSLVSNTEAFF. CDR3 DNA: TGTGCCAGCAGTTTGGTAAGCAACACTGAAGCTTTCTTT.

This clonotype showed up just a few times. The chain carries TRBV12-3 or TRBV12-4 and TRBJ1-1; 7 positions match TRBD1. After removal of 6 bases from V and 4 bases from J, the junction contained 5 bases not matched to a gene. The length of the CDR3 is 13 residues. CDR3 sequence: CASRSNRGTEAFF. In DNA, the CDR3 is TGTGCCAGCAGATCCAACAGGGGCACTGAAGCTTTCTTT.

The chain recombines TRBV6-5 with TRBJ1-2; TRBD1 matches 8 bases. The CDR3 runs 15 residues. The V segment lost 6 bases and the J segment 4 bases; nucleotides outside the gene matches: 10. CDR1 is MNHEY, CDR2 SVGAGI, per germline. Here the CDR3 reads CASSSRTGNLYGYTF. DNA for the CDR3: TGTGCCAGCAGCTCCCGGACAGGGAACCTCTATGGCTACACCTTC.

This clonotype was detected only a few times. The CDR3 DNA follows: TGTGCCAGCAGCGGGGACGGGGTCTCACCCCTCCACTTT. The encoded protein is CASSGDGVSPLHF. The V gene is TRBV7-9, the J gene TRBJ1-6; possible D gene TRBD1, 5 bases. CDR1 is SEHNR and CDR2 is FQNEAQ in the germline V gene (reference sequence). Trimming left V 5 bases short and J 10 bases short, with 12 bases between. This CDR3 is built from 13 residues.

The sample holds one count of this clonotype. This chain links TRBV20-1 with TRBJ2-7, with TRBD1 matching 10 bases. The CDR3 is 13 amino acids. Germline V lookup: CDR1 DFQATT, CDR2 SNEGSKA (reference sequence). Unmatched junction bases numbered 6, after V lost 5 bases and J lost 5 bases. The CDR3 loop reads CSAWDRGDNEQYF. The CDR3 nucleotides are TGCAGTGCTTGGGACAGGGGAGACAACGAGCAGTACTTC.

In the case of this clonotype: A much larger clone sits a single nucleotide away, making a read error possible. The rearrangement uses TRBV18 and TRBJ2-7, with a possible D match to TRBD2 (5 bases). The assigned J gene may be wrong: the sequence end matches TRBJ2-5 better. CDR1 is KGHSH, CDR2 LQKENI, per germline. The CDR3 loop spans 14 amino acids. CDR3 amino acids: CASSQGSSGGTQYF. As DNA, the CDR3 is TGTGCCAGCTCACAGGGTTCGAGTGGAGGGACCCAGTACTTC.

A note on this clonotype: One end of the junction is discordant with germline, which a read error may explain. The chain joins TRBV27 to TRBJ2-1; 7 nucleotides line up with TRBD1. Germline V gene lookup returns CDR1 MNHEY and CDR2 SMNVEV (reference sequence). This CDR3 is built from 16 residues. The chain's CDR3 is CASSPQGQTPYNERFF. The CDR3 DNA reads TGTGCCAGCAGCCCACAGGGACAGACCCCTTACAATGAGCGGTTCTTC.

This clonotype was counted at least ten times. The chain is built from TRBV20-1 and TRBJ2-5, with D unresolved. The CDR3 is 17 amino acids. CDR1 is DFQATT, CDR2 SNEGSKA, per germline (reference sequence). V lost 4 bases and J 1 base, leaving 22 bases between the germline ends. CDR3 DNA sequence: TGCAGTGCTATATCAGACTCGACCAGAGATACCCAAGAGACCCAGTACTTC. Residues: CSAISDSTRDTQETQYF.

The V and J genes are TRBV21-1 and TRBJ2-1; the D segment call TRBD2 is taken from the table without a DNA check. TRBV21-1 is recorded as a pseudogene. The CDR3 is 17 amino acids. CDR3 protein: CASSKFPRGGACNEQFF. DNA of the CDR3: TGTGCCAGCAGCAAATTCCCTCGCGGGGGGGCTTGCAATGAGCAGTTCTTC.

The table lists this clonotype with a count of one. V and J are TRBV24-1 and TRBJ2-2; D is undetermined. V lost 4 bases and J lost 0, with 11 bases in between. Germline CDR1 is KGHDR and CDR2 is SFDVKD. There are 16 residues in the CDR3. CDR3: CATSELGTTNTGELFF. CDR3 DNA: TGTGCCACCAGTGAACTGGGAACTACGAACACCGGGGAGCTGTTTTTT.